Presented here are 22 T cell receptor beta chains from one specimen sequenced in a study of CD8 T cells in ankylosing spondylitis. Study results and caveats: Ankylosing spondylitis blood appeared to be characterized by a TCR beta motif of roughly eight highly homologous variants.

In TCRdb, the 5' RACE reads were re-called with MiXCR into one record per CDR3 protein. This sample has hundreds of thousands of distinct CDR3 sequences, with 26% found just once. No antigen has been assigned to these receptors. The sequencing input was blood, either unsorted or a sorted T cell fraction (not recorded which). These receptors came from a male donor with ankylosing spondylitis.

J is TRBJ2-5 and V is TRBV29-1; possible D gene TRBD1, 6 bases. The V and J ends lost 1 base and 5 bases respectively, with 11 bases between them. This CDR3 has 13 amino acids. In germline, CDR1 is SQVTM, CDR2 ANQGSEA. CDR3 in DNA: TGCAGCGTTGAAGTTGCAGGGGACGAGACCCAGTACTTC. It translates to CSVEVAGDETQYF. Full variable domain (missing parts from reference TRBV29-1 and TRBJ2-5): SAVISQKPSRDICQRGTSLTIQCQVDSQVTMMFWYRQQPGQSLTLIATANQGSEATYESGFVIDKFPISRPNLTFSTLTVSNMSPEDSSIYLCSVEVAGDETQYFGPGTRLLVL.

This clonotype was recorded a few times. The V and J genes are TRBV15 and TRBJ2-3; 10 nucleotides align to TRBD2. CDR1 and CDR2 (germline): LNHNV, YYDKDF (reference sequence). The CDR3 extends over 19 amino acids. V shed 5 bases, J shed 1 base, and the junction held 15 bases outside the gene matches. This chain's CDR3 is CATSSRGSGRFGGTDTQYF. The CDR3 region has the DNA TGTGCCACCAGCTCCCGGGGTAGCGGGAGGTTCGGGGGCACAGATACGCAGTATTTT.

This clonotype was recorded once. The V gene is TRBV29-1, the J gene TRBJ2-5; 7 bases match TRBD1. Germline V gene sequence: CDR1 SQVTM, CDR2 ANQGSEA. The V segment lost 7 bases and the J segment 2 bases; nucleotides outside the gene matches: 10. The CDR3 covers 14 residues. In DNA form, the CDR3 reads TGCAGCGGCGTAGGGACAGCGACGCAAGAGACCCAGTACTTC. Its protein is CSGVGTATQETQYF.

This clonotype was seen a few times. This chain links TRBV3-1 with TRBJ2-1; D is undetermined. Germline V gives CDR1 LGHDT, CDR2 YNNKEL (reference sequence). The V and J ends lost 8 bases and 2 bases respectively, with 4 bases between them. This CDR3 has 11 amino acids. As DNA, the CDR3 is TGTGCCAGCCAAGCCTACAATGAGCAGTTCTTC. It translates to CASQAYNEQFF.

This clonotype has just one count. The J gene is TRBJ2-1, the V gene TRBV5-6, with a weak D call TRBD2 (6 bases). Germline V lookup: CDR1 SGHDT, CDR2 YYEEEE. The CDR3 is 12 amino acids. V lost 0 bases to trimming and J lost 15 bases, with 13 bases between them. The CDR3 DNA is TGTGCCAGCAGCTTGGTAGGAGGGGAAACGTTCTTC. Its translation: CASSLVGGETFF.

V gene TRBV20-1 combines with J gene TRBJ1-4; 7 bases line up with TRBD1. This CDR3 is built from 13 residues. The trim removed 5 bases at V and 10 bases at J, leaving 10 bases unmatched. CDR1 is DFQATT and CDR2 is SNEGSKA in the germline V gene (reference sequence). The CDR3 here is CSAPEQGWRKLFF. The CDR3 DNA is TGCAGTGCTCCCGAACAGGGGTGGAGAAAACTGTTTTTT.

This clonotype showed up just a few times. The chain has TRBV12-3 or TRBV12-4 and TRBJ1-5; 8 bases agree with TRBD1. The CDR3 covers 15 residues. The trim removed 4 bases at V and 1 base at J, leaving 3 bases unmatched. The CDR3 region has the DNA TGTGCCAGCAGTTCTCAGGGGGCCAGCAATCAGCCCCAGCATTTT. Protein sequence: CASSSQGASNQPQHF.

V usage is TRBV5-1 and J usage is TRBJ2-1; D is unclear. V was trimmed by 2 bases and J by 8 bases, leaving 11 bases between them. Germline CDR1 and CDR2: SGHRS and YFSETQ. The CDR3 is 13 amino acids. The CDR3 DNA sequence: TGCGCCAGCAGCTTCGACCGTCCCCATGAGCAGTTCTTC. This gives the protein CASSFDRPHEQFF.

This clonotype was recorded a few times. This chain links TRBV7-9 with TRBJ2-2; 10 positions match TRBD2. The J segment lost 1 base and the V segment lost 5 bases, leaving 1 base of the junction unmatched. CDR1 and CDR2 (germline): SEHNR, FQNEAQ (reference sequence). This CDR3 region has 15 residues. The CDR3 reads CASSRTSGNTGELFF. CDR3 nucleotide sequence: TGTGCCAGCAGCCGGACTAGCGGGAACACCGGGGAGCTGTTTTTT.

This clonotype was observed a handful of times. The V gene is TRBV12-3 or TRBV12-4, the J gene TRBJ1-2, with D hard to call. Trimming pared 7 bases from V and 0 bases from J, leaving 24 bases between. There are 18 residues in the CDR3. The CDR3 nucleotides are TGTGCCAGCACTTCGTACCTTGAAGGACGAACAGCTAACTATGGCTACACCTTC. Protein sequence: CASTSYLEGRTANYGYTF.

This clonotype turned up a few times. The rearrangement links TRBV2 to TRBJ1-2; 8 nucleotides line up with TRBD1. Germline assignment: CDR1 SNHLY and CDR2 FYNNEI. The V and J ends lost 6 bases and 4 bases, in that order; junction bases with no gene match: 10. This CDR3 contains 15 residues. The CDR3 spells CASSMAQGAAYGYTF. DNA for the CDR3: TGTGCCAGCAGCATGGCCCAGGGGGCCGCCTATGGCTACACCTTC.

The chain carries TRBV18 and TRBJ2-7, with D perhaps TRBD2 (5 bases). CDR1 is KGHSH and CDR2 is LQKENI in the germline V gene. The CDR3 consists of 14 residues. The germline V and J ends were trimmed by 0 bases and 6 bases, with 12 bases remaining between them. DNA of the CDR3: TGTGCCAGCTCACCACCGTCGTCGGGGATCGAGCAGTACTTC. Residues: CASSPPSSGIEQYF. Complete variable domain (other parts from reference TRBV18 and TRBJ2-7): NAGVMQNPRHLVRRRGQEARLRCSPMKGHSHVYWYRQLPEEGLKFMVYLQKENIIDESGMPKERFSAEFPKEGPSILRIQQVVRGDSAAYFCASSPPSSGIEQYFGPGTRLTVT.

This clonotype was seen a few times. V usage is TRBV3-1 and J usage is TRBJ2-4; tentative D call: TRBD2 (5 bases). The CDR3 loop spans 16 amino acids. CDR1 LGHDT and CDR2 YNNKEL come from the germline V gene (reference sequence). Trimming stripped 3 bases from V and 1 base from J, with 13 bases between. The chain's CDR3 is CASSHASFPAKNIQYF. In DNA form, the CDR3 reads TGTGCCAGCAGCCACGCTAGCTTCCCCGCCAAAAACATTCAGTACTTC.

The J gene is TRBJ2-7, the V gene TRBV5-1; 9 positions match TRBD1. The CDR3 covers 14 residues. Germline loops: CDR1 SGHRS, CDR2 YFSETQ. V lost 4 bases, J lost 5 bases, and 7 bases stayed unmatched. The CDR3 DNA reads TGCGCCAGCAGCCCACGGGACAGGGCCCACGAGCAGTACTTC. This codes for CASSPRDRAHEQYF.

The chain has TRBV10-3 and TRBJ2-5; 11 nucleotides align to TRBD2. This CDR3 is 15 amino acids long. V shed 6 bases, J shed 0 bases, and the junction held 3 bases outside the gene matches. Germline assignment: CDR1 ENHRY and CDR2 SYGVKD. The CDR3 here is CAIRSSGRYQETQYF. DNA of the CDR3: TGTGCCATCAGGTCTAGCGGGAGGTACCAAGAGACCCAGTACTTC.

V is TRBV20-1 and J is TRBJ1-2; 7 bases agree with TRBD1. Looked up from germline, CDR1 is DFQATT and CDR2 is SNEGSKA (reference sequence). V was pared by 3 bases and J by 7 bases, with 8 bases of the junction left unmatched. The CDR3 length is 13 residues. CDR3 protein: CSARLAGGGGYTF. CDR3 bases: TGCAGTGCTAGGCTGGCAGGGGGAGGTGGCTACACCTTC.

This chain joins TRBV4-2 and TRBJ2-7, with D possibly being TRBD1 or TRBD2 (5 bases each). The CDR3 spans 15 residues. Trimming took off 0 bases at V and 4 bases at J, with 13 bases between the two ends. CDR1 and CDR2 from the germline V gene are LGHNA and YNFKEQ. CDR3 sequence: CASSQESGTSYEQYF. CDR3 DNA: TGTGCCAGCAGCCAAGAATCAGGGACCTCATACGAGCAGTACTTC.

A few counts support this clonotype. This rearrangement joins TRBV5-1 to TRBJ2-6; TRBD2 might be the D (5 bases). Germline V gives CDR1 SGHRS, CDR2 YFSETQ. This CDR3 contains 16 residues. V was cut by 7 bases and J by 0 bases, with 14 bases left in between. The CDR3 nucleotides are TGCGCCAGCTCCTCCGAGGGCATCTCTGGGGCCAACGTCCTGACTTTC. Protein: CASSSEGISGANVLTF. The variable domain in full, with the rest retrieved from reference TRBV5-1 and TRBJ2-6, is KAGVTQTPRYLIKTRGQQVTLSCSPISGHRSVSWYQQTPGQGLQFLFEYFSETQRNKGNFPGRFSGRQFSNSRSEMNVSTLELGDSALYLCASSSEGISGANVLTFGAGSRLTVL.

CDR3 nucleotide sequence: TGCAGTACCCCGGGGGGAGCCGTCTACGAGCAGTACTTC. Translation: CSTPGGAVYEQYF. V and J are TRBV20-1 and TRBJ2-7; TRBD2 aligns across 7 bases. CDR3 length: 13 residues. Germline CDR1 reads DFQATT; CDR2 reads SNEGSKA (reference sequence). V lost 8 bases and J lost 3; bases outside the gene matches: 10.

The V call is TRBV14, the J call TRBJ2-1; perhaps TRBD2 as D (5 bases). V shed 4 bases and J shed 5 bases, with 18 bases lying between them. The CDR3 loop spans 16 amino acids. The V gene's germline CDR1 is SGHDN and CDR2 FVKESK. The chain's CDR3 is CASSPWLSGDNNEQFF. CDR3 sequence (DNA): TGTGCCAGCAGCCCCTGGCTCAGCGGAGATAACAATGAGCAGTTCTTC.

This clonotype has a handful of counts. The V gene is TRBV5-1, the J gene TRBJ2-2, with a weak D call TRBD2 (6 bases). Trimming pared 5 bases from V and 14 bases from J, leaving 16 bases between. CDR3 size: 12 residues. CDR1 is SGHRS, CDR2 YFSETQ, per germline. The CDR3 loop reads CASSPTEGRLFF. The CDR3 bases are TGCGCCAGCAGTCCAACGGAGGGGCGCCTGTTTTTT.

The V call is TRBV3-1, the J call TRBJ1-1, with D tentatively TRBD1 (6 bases). The CDR3 runs to 15 residues. V was shortened by 5 bases and J by 3 bases, with 16 bases between the two germline ends. Germline CDR1 LGHDT, CDR2 YNNKEL (reference sequence). The CDR3 loop reads CASSRMSKGDTEAFF. CDR3 nucleotide sequence: TGTGCCAGCAGCAGGATGTCGAAGGGGGACACTGAAGCTTTCTTT.